Listed below are T cell receptor beta chains from one sample, sequenced in a study of CD8 T cells in acute hepatitis C reinfection. Generated by immunoSEQ multiplex PCR, the TCRdb table keeps only in-frame clones and is missing some. The repertoire has fewer than 40,000 clones, 80% to 90% of them found once; the top ten carry approximately 11%. Sequencing was done on a sample of naive CD8+ T cells from PBMCs. These TCRs come from a woman between 18 and 29 years old who spontaneously cleared hepatitis C infection. Both conserved end residues are part of each CDR3. Fields, in order: D gene, clone size, J gene, V gene, CDR3 protein, CDR3 DNA. The D gene is left open where the match is weak. Size is stated for part of the rows, as once, few or many counts, or as a class when the clone is expanded.

>TRBD2|-|TRBJ2-7|TRBV4-1
CASSQETSGLSSYEQYF
TGCGCCAGCAGCCAAGAGACTAGCGGGCTTAGCTCCTACGAGCAGTACTTC
>TRBD2|-|TRBJ2-2|TRBV9
CASSPRTSEVTGELFF
TGTGCCAGCAGCCCCAGGACTAGCGAGGTAACCGGGGAGCTGTTTTTT
>-|-|TRBJ1-1|TRBV5-1
CASSPGGVLNTEAFF
TGCGCCAGCAGCCCTGGGGGGGTTTTGAACACTGAAGCTTTCTTT
>TRBD2|-|TRBJ2-1|TRBV11-3
CASSSGLADYNEQFF
TGTGCCAGCAGCTCGGGACTAGCGGATTACAATGAGCAGTTCTTC
>TRBD2|-|TRBJ2-7|TRBV18
CASSPRSSGEVSYEQYF
TGTGCCAGCTCACCACGGTCTAGCGGGGAGGTCTCCTACGAGCAGTACTTC
>-|-|TRBJ2-2|TRBV9
CASSEGPGELFF
TGTGCCAGCAGCGAGGGCCCCGGGGAGCTGTTTTTT
>-|-|TRBJ2-1|TRBV27
CASSLWSVGSYNEQFF
TGTGCCAGCAGTTTATGGTCGGTGGGATCCTACAATGAGCAGTTCTTC
>TRBD1|-|TRBJ2-7|TRBV10-3
CAVSETTGMVSYEQYF
TGTGCCGTCAGTGAGACGACAGGGATGGTCTCCTACGAGCAGTACTTC
>-|-|TRBJ1-1|TRBV19
CASNSGMNTEAFF
TGTGCCAGTAACTCGGGGATGAACACTGAAGCTTTCTTT
>-|-|TRBJ1-2|TRBV6-1
CASMKGMYGYTF
TGTGCCAGCATGAAGGGGATGTATGGCTACACCTTC
>-|-|TRBJ1-3|TRBV5-1
CASSLGGDSGNTIYF
TGCGCCAGCAGCTTGGGAGGGGATTCTGGAAACACCATATATTTT
>-|few|TRBJ2-7|TRBV7-6
CASSPNGAGFYEQYF
TGTGCCAGCAGCCCCAACGGCGCAGGGTTCTACGAGCAGTACTTC
>TRBD1|-|TRBJ1-1|TRBV7-8
CASSSTVTGENTEAFF
TGTGCCAGCAGCTCGACCGTAACAGGGGAGAACACTGAAGCTTTCTTT
>TRBD1|-|TRBJ1-1|TRBV5-1
CASSKQGGNTEAFF
TGCGCCAGCAGCAAACAGGGGGGGAACACTGAAGCTTTCTTT
>TRBD1|-|TRBJ2-7|TRBV9
CASSVGVTGNEQYF
TGTGCCAGCAGCGTAGGGGTGACAGGGAACGAGCAGTACTTC
>-|-|TRBJ2-3|TRBV27
CASSLRVHGGDTQYF
TGTGCCAGCAGTTTGCGAGTCCATGGTGGAGATACGCAGTATTTT
>-|-|TRBJ2-3|TRBV13
CASSPQGLADTQYF
TGTGCCAGCAGCCCGCAAGGTTTGGCAGATACGCAGTATTTT
>-|-|TRBJ1-1|TRBV28
CASSIWGSEAFF
TGTGCCAGCAGTATTTGGGGTTCTGAAGCTTTCTTT
>-|-|TRBJ1-2|TRBV30
CAWSTDSNYGYTF
TGTGCCTGGAGCACCGATTCTAACTATGGCTACACCTTC